This T cell receptor beta chain was retrieved from a study of T cell repertoires in cytomegalovirus infection (dated by TCRdb to 2018 to 2020). Broadly, across the study: The HLA type of each donor mattered for the analysis, because public TCR beta signatures pointed to carriage of CMV infection along with the matching HLA type. Points the paper makes about the study in general: The ex vivo response was dominated by HLA-C-restricted CMV-specific TCR beta clonotypes, and the single most frequent clonotype in two of eight donors was supplied by these HLA-C-restricted clonotypes. In both this cohort and an independent cohort of 300 to 450 donors, the cumulative frequency of public TCR beta family members distinguished carriers of CMV infection plus the relevant HLA type.

There are many counts of this clonotype. Its cognate antigen has yet to be identified. Base quality data are lacking; no much larger clone is found one base away. The run used an Illumina HiSeq 1500. The public reads were reprocessed in TCRdb via fastp at Q25 and MiXCR, keeping in-frame beta chains. When rows share a CDR3 protein, they turn into one entry using the most common DNA and genes. The sample table contains approximately 500,000 distinct CDR3 sequences; only one count was recorded for more than 15% of them. Of the sample, 20% to 30% is held by the ten largest clones. Sequencing was carried out using CD8+ T cells from PBMCs. The TCR was taken from a human donor in good health (CMV status not recorded). Some clones in this sample may be carry-over from other donors' samples.

Read as DNA, the sequence is TGTGCCAGCAGTCCTCCAGAATCGAATCGTGGAGAGACCCAGTACTTC. The translation is CASSPPESNRGETQYF. The sequence is built from TRBV28 and TRBJ2-5, with the identity of the D gene unclear. Sequences MDHEN (CDR1) and SYDVKM (CDR2) are obtained from the germline V gene. V was cut back by 5 bases and J by 4 bases, leaving a gap of 20 bases between them. The CDR3 contains 16 residues, cysteine and phenylalanine counted. This entry keeps only the CDR3 DNA: 48 bases, framed from base 1.